A single TCR beta chain is shown here with its context. This sample is drawn from a study of blood T cell repertoires in COVID-19. For the study at large: Samples of COVID-19 (acute and convalescent) were obtained from the United States, Italy and Spain. T cells, B-cell-depleted T cells, or PBMCs supplied cDNA or gDNA.

Trimming cost V 3 bases and J 0 bases; bases outside gene matches: 3. The CDR3 is 17 amino acids. The germline CDR1 and CDR2 sequences are SEHNR and FQNEAQ (reference sequence). Original processing notes: Amplification from reference gene primers served as the basis for estimated nucleated cell counts. Profiling relied on immunoSEQ multiplex PCR, and the TCRdb table lists in-frame clones only, not all of them. The DNA was the basis for D and trimming; V, J and clone size are from that table. This table holds some 200,000 clones, around 90% found once. V and J are TRBV7-9 and TRBJ2-6, with 9 bases aligning to TRBD1. This TCR came from a man between 65 and 80 years old with acute or convalescent COVID-19. Material for sequencing was peripheral blood. The CDR3: CASSFGTGNSGANVLTF. The CDR3 coding sequence is TGTGCCAGCAGCTTTGGGACAGGGAACTCTGGGGCCAACGTCCTGACTTTC.